This TCR beta chain was profiled in a study of T cell responses to AZD1222 COVID-19 vaccine. The ends were cut back, 2 bases at V and 5 bases at J, with 23 bases in the middle. The CDR3 runs 18 residues. Germline values: CDR1 SGHVS, CDR2 FNYEAQ. Assay: immunoSEQ multiplex PCR; the TCRdb copy retains only in-frame clones and omits some. Counted here are around 62,000 clones, approximately 90% occurring once; the ten biggest clones make up 4% to 5%. V and J are TRBV7-6 and TRBJ2-3; D may be TRBD1 (6 bases). This clonotype originated in an adult in good health. The sample was peripheral blood, taken on day 0 of AZD1222 vaccination. The CDR3 nucleotides are TGTGCCAGCAGCTTACGCTCGCCGGACAGTTTAAGTTTAGATACGCAGTATTTT. Translating gives CASSLRSPDSLSLDTQYF.